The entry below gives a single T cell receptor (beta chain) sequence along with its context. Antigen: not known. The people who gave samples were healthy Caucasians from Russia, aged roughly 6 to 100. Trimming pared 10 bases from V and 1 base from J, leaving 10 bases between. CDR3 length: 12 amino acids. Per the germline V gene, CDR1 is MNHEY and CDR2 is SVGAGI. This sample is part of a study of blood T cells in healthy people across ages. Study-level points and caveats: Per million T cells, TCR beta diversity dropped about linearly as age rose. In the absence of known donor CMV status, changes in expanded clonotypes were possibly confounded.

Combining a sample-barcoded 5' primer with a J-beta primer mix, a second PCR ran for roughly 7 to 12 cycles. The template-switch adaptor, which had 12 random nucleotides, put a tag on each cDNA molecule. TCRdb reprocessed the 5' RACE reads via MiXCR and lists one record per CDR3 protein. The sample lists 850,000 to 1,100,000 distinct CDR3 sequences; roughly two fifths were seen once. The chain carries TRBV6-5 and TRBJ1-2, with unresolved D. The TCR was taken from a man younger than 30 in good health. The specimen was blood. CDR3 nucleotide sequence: TGTGCCACCCAACAGATTAACTATGGCTACACCTTC. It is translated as CATQQINYGYTF.